This T cell receptor beta chain derives from a study of T cells expressing NK-cell markers. CDR3 length equals 11 residues. Germline V lookup: CDR1 SGHAT, CDR2 FQNNGV. Worth noting for this clonotype: Its target is unknown.

Findings and limits, study-wide: Among several donors, these clonotypes also ranked first in the CD3+CD56-NKG2C+ fraction.

From the 5' RACE reads, TCRdb lists one entry per CDR3 protein and no DNA. The sample includes about 190,000 distinct CDR3 sequences. The source of this sequence is a man aged 18-69 years in good health. The V gene is TRBV11-2, the J gene TRBJ2-7. The source material was blood T cells: a sorted CD56 or NKG2C T cell subset, CD4+ or CD8+ T cells, or bulk PBMC T cells (not recorded which). CDR3 in amino acids: CASSQKYEQYF.